This T cell receptor beta chain was profiled in a study of technical replicates of blood from a handful of donors. This CDR3 contains 20 residues. The germline V gene encodes CDR1 LGHNA and CDR2 YNFKEQ. V shed 1 base, J shed 5 bases, and the junction held 17 bases outside the gene matches. Data came from immunoSEQ multiplex PCR; TCRdb stores just in-frame clones and leaves some out. Altogether under 85,000 clones are present, roughly 93% being singletons, with the ten largest covering under 0.3%. Sequenced: T cells isolated from PBMCs. This chain links TRBV4-2 with TRBJ1-4; 9 nucleotides match TRBD1. This TCR came from a human donor in good health. CDR3 amino acids: CASSQAQIGDRVFWNEKLFF. DNA for the CDR3: TGTGCCAGCAGCCAAGCCCAGATCGGGGACAGGGTGTTTTGGAATGAAAAACTGTTTTTT.